Listed here are 12 T cell receptor beta chains from one sample, sequenced in a study of blood T cell repertoires in COVID-19. Repertoires were generated with immunoSEQ multiplex PCR, while TCRdb's copy carries only in-frame clones and drops some. The table records about 80,000 clones, 78% of them present only once. Sequenced: peripheral blood. The origin of the receptors is a human donor in a cohort sampled during active COVID-19.

The chain has TRBV23-1 and TRBJ1-5; a possible D gene is TRBD1 (5 bases). Being an ORF, TRBV23-1 has a function that is uncertain. The CDR3 extends over 16 amino acids. Deletions cut 4 bases from V and 2 bases from J, with 15 bases between. CDR3 DNA: TGCGCCAGCAGTCTGGGCAGGGCAGGGCGCAATCAGCCCCAGCATTTT. This translates into CASSLGRAGRNQPQHF.

The chain has TRBV19 and TRBJ1-5; 9 nucleotides line up with TRBD1. The CDR3 spans 13 residues. Germline lookup yields CDR1 LNHDA and CDR2 SQIVND (reference sequence). J gave up 6 bases and V 7 bases, and 4 bases lay outside the gene matches. This CDR3 is CASNTGGTQPQHF. As DNA, the CDR3 is TGTGCCAGTAACACAGGGGGCACTCAGCCCCAGCATTTT. Full variable domain (outside the CDR3, taken from reference TRBV19 and TRBJ1-5): DGGITQSPKYLFRKEGQNVTLSCEQNLNHDAMYWYRQDPGQGLRLIYYSQIVNDFQKGDIAEGYSVSREKKESFPLTVTSAQKNPTAFYLCASNTGGTQPQHFGDGTRLSIL.

The CDR3: CATSETEVNEQFF. For the CDR3, the DNA is TGTGCCACCAGTGAGACAGAGGTCAATGAGCAGTTCTTC. The chain combines TRBV24-1 with TRBJ2-1; tentative D call: TRBD1 (5 bases). This CDR3 has 13 amino acids. Germline CDR1 KGHDR, CDR2 SFDVKD. Trimming stripped 4 bases from V and 6 bases from J, with 9 bases between.

This CDR3 is CASSLAARGSVDEQFF. The CDR3 DNA is TGTGCCAGCAGCTTGGCTGCCCGCGGTTCGGTCGATGAGCAGTTCTTC. The V and J genes are TRBV5-6 and TRBJ2-1; D is undetermined. This CDR3 has 16 residues. Trimming shortened V by 0 bases and J by 8 bases, and 18 bases separated the two germline ends. In germline, CDR1 is SGHDT, CDR2 YYEEEE.

The chain couples TRBV28 to TRBJ2-1; 8 bases line up with TRBD2. Germline V gene data show CDR1 as MDHEN and CDR2 as SYDVKM. This CDR3 comprises 15 residues. The V and J ends lost 6 bases and 2 bases, in that order; junction bases with no gene match: 6. CDR3 in DNA: TGTGCCAGCAGAAAAGCGGGGGCCGCCTACAATGAGCAGTTCTTC. It yields the protein CASRKAGAAYNEQFF.

The V gene is TRBV24-1, the J gene TRBJ1-4, with TRBD1 as a possible D gene (6 bases). The CDR3 is 18 amino acids. V lost 3 bases to trimming and J lost 4 bases, with 20 bases between them. CDR1 and CDR2 (germline): KGHDR, SFDVKD. CDR3 region: CATSDELQGPGLNEKLFF. The CDR3, as DNA: TGTGCCACCAGTGATGAACTACAGGGTCCGGGCCTTAATGAAAAACTGTTTTTT.

This chain joins TRBV5-1 and TRBJ2-7; 15 nucleotides align to TRBD2. Germline V gene lookup returns CDR1 SGHRS and CDR2 YFSETQ. Germline trimming cut 5 bases from V and 1 base from J; bases unmatched to any gene: 4. The CDR3 is 16 residues long. CDR3 loop: CASRSGLAGGSYEQYF. CDR3 DNA sequence: TGCGCCAGCAGGTCGGGACTAGCGGGGGGATCCTACGAGCAGTACTTC.

In its sample, this clone was seen a few times. The chain is built from TRBV30 and TRBJ1-1, with unresolved D. The V and J ends lost 0 bases and 3 bases respectively, with 14 bases between them. This CDR3 contains 15 residues. Germline V CDR1 and CDR2: GTSNPN, SVGIG (reference sequence). The CDR3 reads CAWSVPSDSYTEAFF. The DNA of the CDR3 is TGTGCCTGGAGTGTCCCATCAGATAGCTACACTGAAGCTTTCTTT.

This clone was seen only once. The rearrangement uses TRBV7-9 and TRBJ1-5; 8 bases map to TRBD1. The CDR3 is 14 amino acids. V shed 3 bases and J 4 bases; nucleotides not matched to a gene: 2. The germline gives CDR1 SEHNR, CDR2 FQNEAQ (reference sequence). The CDR3: CASSLTGENQPQHF. The CDR3 nucleotides are TGTGCCAGCAGCTTGACAGGGGAGAATCAGCCCCAGCATTTT.

V is TRBV5-1 and J is TRBJ2-2; a weak D match, TRBD1 (5 bases). This CDR3 comprises 13 residues. CDR1 and CDR2 from the germline V gene are SGHRS and YFSETQ. Trimming cost V 5 bases and J 6 bases, with 11 bases left between them. CDR3: CASRLVGAGELFF. The DNA for the CDR3 is TGCGCCAGCAGGCTGGTAGGGGCCGGGGAGCTGTTTTTT.

The J gene is TRBJ2-5, the V gene TRBV4-3; D is undetermined. Trimming removed 2 bases at V and 4 bases at J, with 8 bases between. Looked up from germline, CDR1 is LGHNA and CDR2 is YSLEER. The CDR3 spans 13 residues. For the CDR3, the DNA is TGCGCCAGCAGCCAATCCCTAGGAGAGACCCAGTACTTC. This codes for CASSQSLGETQYF.

This chain uses TRBV19 with TRBJ2-1, with a tentative D call TRBD2 (6 bases). V lost 7 bases to trimming and J lost 10 bases, with 23 bases between them. The CDR3 covers 15 residues. CDR1 is LNHDA, CDR2 SQIVND, per germline (reference sequence). This CDR3 reads CASTLLRSGSHEQFF. DNA of the CDR3: TGTGCCAGTACCCTTTTAAGGAGCGGGTCCCACGAGCAGTTCTTC.